These T cell receptor beta chains were read from a single sample in a study of blood T cells in healthy people across ages. Each CDR3 protein gets one entry after TCRdb re-called the 5' RACE reads with MiXCR. The sample carries some 1.5 million distinct CDR3 sequences, under 55% recorded once. The sample was blood. Receptors originate from a woman younger than 35 in good health. Each CDR3 is given with its conserved first and last residue. The order of the fields is CDR3 DNA, CDR3 protein, D gene, clone size, V gene, J gene. D genes are given only for firm matches. Not every row has a clone size; where given, it reads once, few, many or a size class.

TGTGCCAGCAGTCCGGGACGGGGCCAAGAGACCCAGTACTTC	CASSPGRGQETQYF	NA	NA	TRBV12-3/TRBV12-4	TRBJ2-5
TGTGCCAGCAGCTTAGGTGGACTAGCGGGGCAAGAGGCCCAGTACTTC	CASSLGGLAGQEAQYF	TRBD2	NA	TRBV7-2	TRBJ2-7
TGTGCCAGCATGCTTTCGGGCCTTTTCTCCGGTGGCTACACCTTC	CASMLSGLFSGGYTF	NA	NA	TRBV6-1	TRBJ1-2
TGTGCCAGCAGCCGCCGGACAGGGGCGAACACTGAAGCTTTCTTT	CASSRRTGANTEAFF	TRBD1	few	TRBV6-5	TRBJ1-1
TGTGCCTGGGCAGCGGAGAGCAATCAGCCCCAGCATTTT	CAWAAESNQPQHF	NA	NA	TRBV30	TRBJ1-5
TGTGCCAGCAGCAAAGGCCGCGGGGGAGACTACAATGAGCAGTTCTTC	CASSKGRGGDYNEQFF	NA	NA	TRBV21-1	TRBJ2-1
TGTGCCAGCAGACGACAGGGAGAAGGGAATCAGCCCCAGCATTTT	CASRRQGEGNQPQHF	TRBD1	NA	TRBV6-6	TRBJ1-5
TGTGCCAGCAGCCAAGATCTTGGTTCATATGAAGCTTTCTTT	CASSQDLGSYEAFF	NA	NA	TRBV3-1	TRBJ1-1
TGTGCCAGCAGCATAAGGGTACATACGCAGTATTTT	CASSIRVHTQYF	NA	NA	TRBV13	TRBJ2-3
TGTGCCAGCAGTTTGTTTCTGAGCCGGGGCGCCGTTGCCAATGAGCAGTTCTTC	CASSLFLSRGAVANEQFF	NA	NA	TRBV27	TRBJ2-1
TGCGCCAGCAGTGACCCTGGGACAGCCACAGATACGCAGTATTTT	CASSDPGTATDTQYF	TRBD1	NA	TRBV10-1	TRBJ2-3
TGTGCCAGCAGTGACCCCGGTAGCGGATTCTACGAGCAGTTCTTC	CASSDPGSGFYEQFF	NA	NA	TRBV25-1	TRBJ2-1
TGCGCCAGCAGCCAAGTAAGGGGGAACGACGAGCAGTACTTC	CASSQVRGNDEQYF	NA	NA	TRBV4-1	TRBJ2-7
TGTGCCAGCAGCTTAACGGGAGGAGTTTCAGATACGCAGTATTTT	CASSLTGGVSDTQYF	TRBD2	NA	TRBV11-3	TRBJ2-3
TGCAGTGCTAGTAACCTCTACCCTCAGTTCTTC	CSASNLYPQFF	NA	few	TRBV20-1	TRBJ2-1
TGTGCCAGCGGGGACAGGGGGCACTACAATGAGCAGTTCTTC	CASGDRGHYNEQFF	TRBD1	NA	TRBV6-5	TRBJ2-1
TGTGCCAGCAGTAAACGACAGGGGTTAGATACGCAGTATTTT	CASSKRQGLDTQYF	TRBD1	NA	TRBV12-3/TRBV12-4	TRBJ2-3
TGTGCCAGCCTCATAAGTTCGGGTTACGAGCAGTACTTC	CASLISSGYEQYF	NA	many	TRBV12-3/TRBV12-4	TRBJ2-7
TGTGCCAGCAGGGACAATAACTATGGCTACACCTTC	CASRDNNYGYTF	NA	many	TRBV6-1	TRBJ1-2
TGTGCCAGCAGCTTAGGGACGGCGAACACTGAAGCTTTCTTT	CASSLGTANTEAFF	NA	many	TRBV5-1	TRBJ1-1
TGCGCCAGCAGCCAATCGACAGGGTCCGATCGGCCCCAGCATTTT	CASSQSTGSDRPQHF	TRBD1	NA	TRBV4-3	TRBJ1-5
TGTGCCAGCTCACCTGCGGGGGGAGCGGCGGTTCCCAATGAGCAGTTCTTC	CASSPAGGAAVPNEQFF	TRBD2	NA	TRBV18	TRBJ2-1
TGTGCCAGCAGCCCCTCCGGGACTAGCCCCACACCGCAGTATTTT	CASSPSGTSPTPQYF	TRBD2	few	TRBV7-9	TRBJ2-3
TGTGCCAGCGGCCGGGGAAGGTCCTACAATGAGCAGTTCTTC	CASGRGRSYNEQFF	NA	NA	TRBV6-2/TRBV6-3	TRBJ2-1
TGCAGTGCTCCTCCGGGGGGTGGGTTCTCTGAAGCTTTCTTT	CSAPPGGGFSEAFF	NA	NA	TRBV20-1	TRBJ1-1
TGTGCCAGCAGTGGATACCACTACGAGCAGTACTTC	CASSGYHYEQYF	NA	NA	TRBV6-1	TRBJ2-7
TGCAGTGCTAGAGAACAGGGGTATGGCTACACCTTC	CSAREQGYGYTF	TRBD1	many	TRBV20-1	TRBJ1-2
TGTGCCAGCAGTACAGTGGGTGGTAGTCAGCCCCAGCATTTT	CASSTVGGSQPQHF	NA	NA	TRBV12-3/TRBV12-4	TRBJ1-5
TGTGCCAGCAGCGTAGTTGGCAATGTGGGCTATGGCTACACCTTC	CASSVVGNVGYGYTF	NA	NA	TRBV9	TRBJ1-2